The rows below give T cell receptor beta chains drawn from one sample of a study of shared clonotypes between healthy human individuals. Using immunoSEQ multiplex PCR, the repertoire was profiled, and TCRdb retains in-frame clones only, with some absent. The top ten hold approximately 1% of the sample, which has about 2 million clones, about 94% seen once. The source material was naive CD8+ T cells sorted from blood. The receptors shown here come from a young man in good health. Both conserved end residues are part of each CDR3. The D gene is left open where the match is weak. Part of the rows lack a size; the others show once, few, many or a class for expanded clones.

d_gene	v_gene	abundance	j_gene	CDR3aa	CDR3nt
-	TRBV9	-	TRBJ2-7	CASSVDGGAYEQYF	TGTGCCAGCAGCGTAGATGGGGGCGCCTACGAGCAGTACTTC
-	TRBV27	-	TRBJ2-7	CASSYRTGYEQYF	TGTGCCAGCAGTTATCGGACGGGTTACGAGCAGTACTTC
TRBD2	TRBV7-8	-	TRBJ2-7	CASSTSSGPLYEQYF	TGTGCCAGCAGCACCTCTAGCGGTCCACTCTACGAGCAGTACTTC
-	TRBV10-3	-	TRBJ1-1	CAIKGGAGPQGRRSEAFF	TGTGCCATCAAAGGGGGGGCCGGGCCTCAGGGGAGAAGGTCTGAAGCTTTCTTT
-	TRBV27	-	TRBJ2-3	CASSHEARDTQYF	TGTGCCAGCAGTCACGAAGCAAGAGATACGCAGTATTTT
-	TRBV25-1	-	TRBJ1-2	CASSDGLRVGEGYTF	TGTGCCAGCAGTGATGGCCTGAGGGTTGGTGAGGGCTACACCTTC
-	TRBV13	-	TRBJ2-1	CASSLGLEQFF	TGTGCCAGCAGCTTAGGACTCGAGCAGTTCTTC
-	TRBV6-5	-	TRBJ1-2	CASSYFSDPGRYGYTF	TGTGCCAGCAGTTACTTCTCAGACCCGGGCCGGTATGGCTACACCTTC
TRBD2	TRBV27	-	TRBJ2-7	CASSEREGLDEQYF	TGTGCCAGCAGTGAGCGGGAGGGCCTGGACGAGCAGTACTTC
-	TRBV4-1	-	TRBJ2-1	CASSPLVGGNEQFF	TGCGCCAGCAGCCCCCTTGTGGGGGGCAATGAGCAGTTCTTC
-	TRBV29-1	few	TRBJ1-2	CSVEAAFYGYTF	TGCAGCGTTGAAGCGGCGTTCTATGGCTACACCTTC
TRBD1	TRBV5-4	-	TRBJ1-1	CASSPTSTGVTEAFF	TGTGCCAGCAGCCCTACCTCTACAGGGGTCACTGAAGCTTTCTTT
TRBD1	TRBV6-5	-	TRBJ2-2	CASSSGTGFTGELFF	TGTGCCAGCAGTTCCGGGACAGGATTCACCGGGGAGCTGTTTTTT
-	TRBV10-2	-	TRBJ2-4	CASSDSIGHLAKNIQYF	TGCGCCAGCAGTGATTCAATCGGACATTTAGCCAAAAACATTCAGTACTTC
-	TRBV30	once	TRBJ1-1	CAWSEGPGTEAFF	TGTGCCTGGAGTGAAGGGCCCGGCACTGAAGCTTTCTTT
TRBD2	TRBV6-1	-	TRBJ2-3	CASGTSAWDTQYF	TGTGCCAGCGGGACTAGCGCTTGGGATACGCAGTATTTT
-	TRBV4-2	-	TRBJ2-7	CASSPSNDYEQYF	TGTGCCAGCAGCCCCTCCAATGACTACGAGCAGTACTTC
TRBD2	TRBV7-9	-	TRBJ2-3	CASSLAAGGPADTQYF	TGTGCCAGCAGCTTAGCGGCGGGGGGGCCCGCAGATACGCAGTATTTT
-	TRBV5-6	-	TRBJ2-7	CASSLKGLGGLNYEQYF	TGTGCCAGCAGCTTGAAAGGATTAGGGGGGCTGAACTACGAGCAGTACTTC
-	TRBV7-9	once	TRBJ1-4	CASSSQDEKLFF	TGTGCCAGCAGCTCTCAAGACGAAAAACTGTTTTTT
TRBD2	TRBV7-8	-	TRBJ2-4	CASSPRVLAELNIQYF	TGTGCCAGCAGCCCCAGAGTCCTAGCGGAGCTGAACATTCAGTACTTC
-	TRBV9	-	TRBJ1-1	CASKSGDTEAFF	TGTGCCAGCAAGTCAGGCGACACTGAAGCTTTCTTT
-	TRBV5-1	-	TRBJ2-5	CASSFQRKGPETQYF	TGCGCCAGCAGCTTCCAAAGGAAGGGGCCAGAGACCCAGTACTTC
-	TRBV30	few	TRBJ1-1	CAWSTGETEAFF	TGTGCCTGGAGTACGGGGGAGACTGAAGCTTTCTTT
TRBD1	TRBV4-3	-	TRBJ2-7	CASSQDWRGGGEQYF	TGCGCCAGCAGCCAAGATTGGCGAGGGGGCGGCGAGCAGTACTTC
-	TRBV6-5	-	TRBJ2-5	CASIPRVTLQETQYF	TGTGCCAGCATCCCCCGGGTGACCTTACAAGAGACCCAGTACTTC
-	TRBV2	-	TRBJ1-1	CASYHGTEAFF	TGTGCCAGCTATCACGGAACTGAAGCTTTCTTT
-	TRBV2	-	TRBJ2-5	CASSEGVLGVETQYF	TGTGCCAGCAGTGAAGGGGTTTTAGGGGTCGAGACCCAGTACTTC
TRBD2	TRBV28	-	TRBJ2-5	CASSLRGGGETQYF	TGTGCCAGCAGCTTGCGGGGGGGCGGGGAGACCCAGTACTTC
-	TRBV11-2	-	TRBJ2-5	CASSSNFQETQYF	TGTGCCAGCAGCTCGAACTTCCAAGAGACCCAGTACTTC
-	TRBV5-1	-	TRBJ2-1	CASSDSASSYNEQFF	TGCGCCAGCAGCGACAGTGCGAGCTCCTACAATGAGCAGTTCTTC
TRBD2	TRBV6-5	-	TRBJ2-1	CASSYSSSGTTNEQFF	TGTGCCAGCAGTTACTCGAGTAGCGGGACCACCAATGAGCAGTTCTTC
-	TRBV9	-	TRBJ2-6	CASSLGQSSGANVLTF	TGTGCCAGCAGCCTTGGACAGTCCTCTGGGGCCAACGTCCTGACTTTC
TRBD1	TRBV5-8	-	TRBJ2-3	CASSLWTGVPDTQYF	TGTGCCAGCAGCCTGTGGACAGGGGTACCAGATACGCAGTATTTT
TRBD1	TRBV28	once	TRBJ2-1	CASSWARHRTGGYNEQFF	TGTGCCAGCAGTTGGGCTCGCCACCGGACAGGGGGCTACAATGAGCAGTTCTTC
TRBD1	TRBV2	-	TRBJ1-2	CASSTGELHYGYTF	TGTGCCAGCAGTACAGGGGAACTACACTATGGCTACACCTTC
-	TRBV10-1	-	TRBJ1-4	CASGDLTNEKLFF	TGCGCCAGCGGGGACTTGACTAATGAAAAACTGTTTTTT